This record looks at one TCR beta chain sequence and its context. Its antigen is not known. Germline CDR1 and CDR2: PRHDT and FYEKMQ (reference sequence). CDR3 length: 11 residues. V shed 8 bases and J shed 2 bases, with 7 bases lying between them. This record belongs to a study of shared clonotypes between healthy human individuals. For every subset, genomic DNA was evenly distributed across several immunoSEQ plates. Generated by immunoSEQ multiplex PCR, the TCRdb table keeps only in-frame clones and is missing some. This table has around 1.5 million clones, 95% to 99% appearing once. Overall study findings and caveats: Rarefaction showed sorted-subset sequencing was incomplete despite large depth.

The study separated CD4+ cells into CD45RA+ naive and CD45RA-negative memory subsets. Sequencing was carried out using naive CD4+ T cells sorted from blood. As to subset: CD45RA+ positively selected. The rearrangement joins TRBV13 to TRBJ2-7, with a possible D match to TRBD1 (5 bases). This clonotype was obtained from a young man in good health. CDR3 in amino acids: CASAGPYEQYF. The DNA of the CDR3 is TGTGCCAGCGCAGGGCCCTACGAGCAGTACTTC.